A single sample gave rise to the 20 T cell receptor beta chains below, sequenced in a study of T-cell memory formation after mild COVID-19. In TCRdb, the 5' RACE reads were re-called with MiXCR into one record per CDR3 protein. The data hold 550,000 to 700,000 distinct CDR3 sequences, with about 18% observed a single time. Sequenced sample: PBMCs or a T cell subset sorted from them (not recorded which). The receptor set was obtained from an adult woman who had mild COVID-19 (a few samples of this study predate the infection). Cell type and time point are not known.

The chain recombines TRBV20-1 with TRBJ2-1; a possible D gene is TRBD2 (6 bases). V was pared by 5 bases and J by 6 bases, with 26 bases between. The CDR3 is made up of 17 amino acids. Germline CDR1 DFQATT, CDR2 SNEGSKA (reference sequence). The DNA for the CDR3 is TGCAGTGCTCCCGCAAACGACTTAGCGGTACAGGTCAATGAGCAGTTCTTC. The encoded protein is CSAPANDLAVQVNEQFF.

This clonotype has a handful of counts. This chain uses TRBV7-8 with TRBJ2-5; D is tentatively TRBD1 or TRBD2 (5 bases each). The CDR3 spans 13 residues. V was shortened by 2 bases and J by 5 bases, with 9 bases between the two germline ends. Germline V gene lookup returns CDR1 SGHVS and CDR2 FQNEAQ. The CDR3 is CASSLRGVETQYF. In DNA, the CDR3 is TGTGCCAGCAGCTTACGAGGGGTGGAGACCCAGTACTTC.

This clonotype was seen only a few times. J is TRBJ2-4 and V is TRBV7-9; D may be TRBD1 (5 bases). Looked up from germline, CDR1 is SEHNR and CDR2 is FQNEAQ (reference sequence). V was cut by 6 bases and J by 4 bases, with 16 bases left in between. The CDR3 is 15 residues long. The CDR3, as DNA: TGTGCCAGCAGTTACGCAGGGCCTCCTAAAAACATTCAGTACTTC. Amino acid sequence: CASSYAGPPKNIQYF.

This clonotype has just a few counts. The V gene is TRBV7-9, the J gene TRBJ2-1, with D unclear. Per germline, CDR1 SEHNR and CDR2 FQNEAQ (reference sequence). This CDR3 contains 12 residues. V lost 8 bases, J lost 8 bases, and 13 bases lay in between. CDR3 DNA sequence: TGTGCCAGCCGACCCTTGACGCATGAGCAGTTCTTC. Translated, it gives CASRPLTHEQFF.

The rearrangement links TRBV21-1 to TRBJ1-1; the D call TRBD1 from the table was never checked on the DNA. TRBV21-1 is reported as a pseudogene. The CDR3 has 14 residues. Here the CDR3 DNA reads TGTGCCAGCAGCAAATGTCGGGACAGCATTGAAGCTTTCTTT. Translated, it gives CASSKCRDSIEAFF.

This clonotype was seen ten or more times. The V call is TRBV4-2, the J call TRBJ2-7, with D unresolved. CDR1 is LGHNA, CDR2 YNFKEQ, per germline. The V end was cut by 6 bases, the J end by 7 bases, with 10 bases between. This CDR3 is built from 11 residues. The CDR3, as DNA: TGTGCCAGCAGGGGCGACGGGGAGCAGTACTTC. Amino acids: CASRGDGEQYF.

In DNA form, the CDR3 reads TGCAGTGCTAGCGGACAGGCGTACAATGAGCAGTTCTTC. Its translation is CSASGQAYNEQFF. The rearrangement uses TRBV20-1 and TRBJ2-1, with TRBD1 identical over 7 bases. Germline loops: CDR1 DFQATT, CDR2 SNEGSKA (reference sequence). The trim removed 3 bases at V and 4 bases at J, leaving 3 bases unmatched. This CDR3 comprises 13 residues.

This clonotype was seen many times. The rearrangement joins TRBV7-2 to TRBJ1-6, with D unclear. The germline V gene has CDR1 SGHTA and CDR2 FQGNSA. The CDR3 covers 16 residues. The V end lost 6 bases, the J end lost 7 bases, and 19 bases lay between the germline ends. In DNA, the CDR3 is TGTGCCAGCAGGAGCGATCAAAGGGTCGTGAATTCACCCCTCCACTTT. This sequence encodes CASRSDQRVVNSPLHF.

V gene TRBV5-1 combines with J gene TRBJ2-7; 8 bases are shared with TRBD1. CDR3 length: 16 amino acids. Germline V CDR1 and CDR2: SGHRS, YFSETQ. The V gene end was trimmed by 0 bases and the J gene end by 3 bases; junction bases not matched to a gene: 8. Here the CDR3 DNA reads TGCGCCAGCAGCTTGGCCGCCGGACAGGGATACTACGAGCAGTACTTC. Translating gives CASSLAAGQGYYEQYF.

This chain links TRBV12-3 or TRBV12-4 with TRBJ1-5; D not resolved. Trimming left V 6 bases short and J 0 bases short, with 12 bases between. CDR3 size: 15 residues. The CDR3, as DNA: TGTGCCAGCAGCCGACACGAATATAGCAATCAGCCCCAGCATTTT. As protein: CASSRHEYSNQPQHF.

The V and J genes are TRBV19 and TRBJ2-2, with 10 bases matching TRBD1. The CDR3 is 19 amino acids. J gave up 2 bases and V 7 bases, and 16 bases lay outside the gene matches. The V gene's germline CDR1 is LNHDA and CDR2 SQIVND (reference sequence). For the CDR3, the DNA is TGTGCCAGTATGGACGATCGGGGGACAGGGGTCCCAAACACCGGGGAGCTGTTTTTT. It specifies CASMDDRGTGVPNTGELFF.

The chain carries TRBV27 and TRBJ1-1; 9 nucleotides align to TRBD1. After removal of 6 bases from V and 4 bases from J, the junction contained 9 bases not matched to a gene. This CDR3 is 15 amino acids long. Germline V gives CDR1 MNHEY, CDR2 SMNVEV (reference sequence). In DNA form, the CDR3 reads TGTGCCAGCAGCTTACAGGGGGCTGTTCCCACTGAAGCTTTCTTT. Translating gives CASSLQGAVPTEAFF.

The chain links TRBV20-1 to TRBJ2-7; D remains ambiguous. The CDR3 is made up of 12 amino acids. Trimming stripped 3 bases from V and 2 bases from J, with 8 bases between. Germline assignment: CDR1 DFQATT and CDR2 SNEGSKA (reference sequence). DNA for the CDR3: TGCAGTGCTAGGGGCGGACCCTACGAGCAGTACTTC. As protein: CSARGGPYEQYF.

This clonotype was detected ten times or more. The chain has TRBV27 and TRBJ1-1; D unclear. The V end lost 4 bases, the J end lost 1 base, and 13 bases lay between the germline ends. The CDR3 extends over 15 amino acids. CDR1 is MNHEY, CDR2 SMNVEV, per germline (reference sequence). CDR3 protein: CASSSQSAQNTEAFF. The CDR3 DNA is TGTGCCAGCAGTTCCCAGTCAGCCCAGAACACTGAAGCTTTCTTT.

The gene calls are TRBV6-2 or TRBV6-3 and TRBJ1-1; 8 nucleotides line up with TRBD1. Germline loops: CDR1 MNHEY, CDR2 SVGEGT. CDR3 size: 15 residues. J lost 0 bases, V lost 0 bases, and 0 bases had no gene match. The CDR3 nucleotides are TGTGCCAGCAGTTACTCGACAGGGGTGAACACTGAAGCTTTCTTT. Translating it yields CASSYSTGVNTEAFF.

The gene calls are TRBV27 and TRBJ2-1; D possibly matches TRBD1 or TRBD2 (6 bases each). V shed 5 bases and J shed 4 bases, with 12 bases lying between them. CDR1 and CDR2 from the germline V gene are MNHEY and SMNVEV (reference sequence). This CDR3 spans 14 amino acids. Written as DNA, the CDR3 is TGTGCCAGCAGTCCCCCGGGGGCTTACAATGAGCAGTTCTTC. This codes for CASSPPGAYNEQFF.

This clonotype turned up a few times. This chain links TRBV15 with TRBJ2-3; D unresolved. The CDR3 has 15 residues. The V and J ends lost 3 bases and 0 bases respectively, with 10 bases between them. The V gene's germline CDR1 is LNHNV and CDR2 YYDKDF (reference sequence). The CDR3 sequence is CATSRGGGSTDTQYF. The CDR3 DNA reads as TGTGCCACCAGCAGGGGCGGTGGTAGCACAGATACGCAGTATTTT.

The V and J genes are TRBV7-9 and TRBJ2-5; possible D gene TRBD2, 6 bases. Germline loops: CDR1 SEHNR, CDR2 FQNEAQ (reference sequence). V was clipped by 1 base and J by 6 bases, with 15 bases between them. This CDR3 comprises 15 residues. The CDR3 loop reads CASSLGTQGGKTQYF. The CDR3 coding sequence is TGTGCCAGCAGCTTAGGGACCCAAGGAGGGAAGACCCAGTACTTC. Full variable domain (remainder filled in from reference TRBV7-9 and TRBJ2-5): DTGVSQNPRHKITKRGQNVTFRCDPISEHNRLYWYRQTLGQGPEFLTYFQNEAQLEKSRLLSDRFSAERPKGSFSTLEIQRTEQGDSAMYLCASSLGTQGGKTQYFGPGTRLLVL.

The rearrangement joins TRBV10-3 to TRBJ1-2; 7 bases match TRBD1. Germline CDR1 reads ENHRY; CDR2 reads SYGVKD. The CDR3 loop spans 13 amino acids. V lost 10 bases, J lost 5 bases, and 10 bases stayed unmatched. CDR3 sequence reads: CATLGTESYGYTF. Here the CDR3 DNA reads TGTGCCACGCTAGGGACAGAATCTTATGGCTACACCTTC.

CDR3 loop: CASRSDSGGYEQFF. Here the CDR3 DNA reads TGCGCCAGCAGATCAGATAGCGGGGGGTATGAGCAGTTCTTC. The V gene is TRBV5-1, the J gene TRBJ2-1; 10 bases agree with TRBD2. The CDR3 spans 14 residues. CDR1 is SGHRS and CDR2 is YFSETQ in the germline V gene. V shed 5 bases, J shed 8 bases, and the junction held 7 bases outside the gene matches. The full variable domain, rest sourced from reference TRBV5-1 and TRBJ2-1, is KAGVTQTPRYLIKTRGQQVTLSCSPISGHRSVSWYQQTPGQGLQFLFEYFSETQRNKGNFPGRFSGRQFSNSRSEMNVSTLELGDSALYLCASRSDSGGYEQFFGPGTRLTVL.